These T cell receptor beta chains were read from a single sample in a study of T cells in Graves' hyperthyroidism and ophthalmopathy. TCRdb re-analysed the multiplex PCR reads in MiXCR, keeping a single row per CDR3 protein. The table has around 350,000 distinct CDR3 sequences, approximately 20% seen once. The sample consisted of blood. Every receptor here comes from a woman between 18 and 29 years old with Graves' hyperthyroidism. The CDR3 runs from the conserved cysteine through the conserved F or W. The order of the fields is J gene, clone size, V gene, D gene, CDR3 DNA, CDR3 protein. A D gene is named only where the DNA matches it firmly. The listing skips clone size in some rows; elsewhere it reads once, few, many or a size class.

TRBJ2-7 . TRBV28 . TGTGCCAGCGGCCAGGGACTCGTCTCCTACGAGCAGTACTTC CASGQGLVSYEQYF
TRBJ2-7 many TRBV12-5 . TGTGCTAGTGGTCAGGCCTCGAAGTACGAGCAGTACTTC CASGQASKYEQYF
TRBJ2-7 many TRBV18 TRBD1 TGTGCCAGCTCAAAAATGGGGACAGGGACTTCCTACGAGCAGTACTTC CASSKMGTGTSYEQYF
TRBJ2-7 many TRBV2 . TGTGCCAGCAGTGAGAACCAGCTGGCGGAGCAGTACTTC CASSENQLAEQYF
TRBJ2-2 many TRBV6-1 TRBD2 TGTGCCAGCAGTGTTCAAGCGGGGGATTCCGGGGAGCTGTTTTTT CASSVQAGDSGELFF
TRBJ2-2 many TRBV20-1 TRBD2 TGCAGTGCTAGAGTCTACGGACTAGCGGGGGTCCTAAGGGGCACCGGGGAGCTGTTTTTT CSARVYGLAGVLRGTGELFF
TRBJ1-2 many TRBV5-1 TRBD1 TGCGCCAGCAGCTCCTCCCGGGACAGGGGTTATGGCTACACCTTC CASSSSRDRGYGYTF
TRBJ2-5 many TRBV18 . TGTGCCAGCGCTACAGGGAGGCAAGAGACCCAGTACTTC CASATGRQETQYF
TRBJ2-7 many TRBV13 . TGTGCCAGCAGCTTGTACAGCTACGAGCAGTACTTC CASSLYSYEQYF
TRBJ2-2 many TRBV5-1 . TGCGCCAGCAGCTTAGGGCGGGAGAACACCGGGGAGCTGTTTTTT CASSLGRENTGELFF
TRBJ1-2 . TRBV11-1 . TGTGCCAGCAGCTCCTTCACCGAGGGTGGACAGACCTATGGCTACACCTTC CASSSFTEGGQTYGYTF
TRBJ2-5 many TRBV28 TRBD2 TGTGCCAGCAGTTCCCCACTAGCGGGGGTGGAGACCCAGTACTTC CASSSPLAGVETQYF
TRBJ2-7 many TRBV29-1 . TGCAGCGTTGGGACACTGAACTCCTACGAGCAGTACTTC CSVGTLNSYEQYF
TRBJ1-1 few TRBV5-1 TRBD1 TGCGCCAGCAGCTCCCTACAGGGGGCGCGGGACACTGAAGCTTTCTTT CASSSLQGARDTEAFF
TRBJ1-1 . TRBV10-2 . TGCGCCAGTGGGAAAGGGGGGGGCACTGAAGCTTTCTTT CASGKGGGTEAFF
TRBJ1-1 many TRBV7-8 . TGTGCCAGCAGCTTAGCAGAACAGGAAGCTTTCTTT CASSLAEQEAFF
TRBJ2-5 many TRBV11-2 . TGTGCCAGCAGCGATGAACACCGAGAGACCCAGTACTTC CASSDEHRETQYF
TRBJ2-2 many TRBV6-5 . TGTGCCAGCAGTTACCGGGACACCCCCACCGGGGAGCTGTTTTTT CASSYRDTPTGELFF
TRBJ1-1 many TRBV29-1 TRBD1 TGCAGCGTTGATTTCAGGGGGGACACTGAAGCTTTCTTT CSVDFRGDTEAFF
TRBJ1-1 few TRBV12-3/TRBV12-4 . TGTGCCAGCTCTCGCGACAGCCGGAGCACTGAAGCTTTCTTT CASSRDSRSTEAFF
TRBJ2-2 few TRBV7-9 . TGTGCCAGCAGCTTTGGGCCCACCGGGGAGCTGTTTTTT CASSFGPTGELFF
TRBJ2-7 many TRBV20-1 TRBD1 TGCAGTGCTTCCCGGGACAGGGGATTCTACGAGCAGTACTTC CSASRDRGFYEQYF
TRBJ2-5 many TRBV6-5 . TGTGCCAGCAGTCCCCTGAGGGGTGAGACCCAGTACTTC CASSPLRGETQYF
TRBJ1-6 few TRBV5-1 TRBD1 TGCGCCAGCAGCGTCTTAAGGACAGGGGGAAATTCACCCCTCCACTTT CASSVLRTGGNSPLHF
TRBJ1-1 many TRBV11-2 . TGTGCCAGCACCCGAGTCTGGGACACACCTGAAGCTTTCTTT CASTRVWDTPEAFF
TRBJ1-2 many TRBV20-1 TRBD1 TGCAGTGCTAGAGGGACAGGGGTTCCCAACTATGGCTACACCTTC CSARGTGVPNYGYTF
TRBJ2-5 many TRBV7-8 . TGTGCCAGCAGCTTAATGCAGGGTCGTCAGTACTTC CASSLMQGRQYF